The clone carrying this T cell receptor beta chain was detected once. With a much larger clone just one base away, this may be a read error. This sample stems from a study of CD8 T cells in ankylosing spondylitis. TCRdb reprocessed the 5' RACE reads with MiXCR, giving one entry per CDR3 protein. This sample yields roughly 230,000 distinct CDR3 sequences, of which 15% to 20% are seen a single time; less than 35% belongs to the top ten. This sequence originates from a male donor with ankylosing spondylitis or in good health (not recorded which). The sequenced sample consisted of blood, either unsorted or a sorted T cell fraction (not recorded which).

CDR3 sequence (DNA): TGTGCCGGCAGTCCGGGACGAACTACCTACGAGCAGTACTTC. This codes for CAGSPGRTTYEQYF. The gene calls are TRBV27 and TRBJ2-7; TRBD1 or TRBD2 may be the D gene (5 bases each). The CDR3 sequence is 14 residues long. The germline gives CDR1 MNHEY, CDR2 SMNVEV (reference sequence).